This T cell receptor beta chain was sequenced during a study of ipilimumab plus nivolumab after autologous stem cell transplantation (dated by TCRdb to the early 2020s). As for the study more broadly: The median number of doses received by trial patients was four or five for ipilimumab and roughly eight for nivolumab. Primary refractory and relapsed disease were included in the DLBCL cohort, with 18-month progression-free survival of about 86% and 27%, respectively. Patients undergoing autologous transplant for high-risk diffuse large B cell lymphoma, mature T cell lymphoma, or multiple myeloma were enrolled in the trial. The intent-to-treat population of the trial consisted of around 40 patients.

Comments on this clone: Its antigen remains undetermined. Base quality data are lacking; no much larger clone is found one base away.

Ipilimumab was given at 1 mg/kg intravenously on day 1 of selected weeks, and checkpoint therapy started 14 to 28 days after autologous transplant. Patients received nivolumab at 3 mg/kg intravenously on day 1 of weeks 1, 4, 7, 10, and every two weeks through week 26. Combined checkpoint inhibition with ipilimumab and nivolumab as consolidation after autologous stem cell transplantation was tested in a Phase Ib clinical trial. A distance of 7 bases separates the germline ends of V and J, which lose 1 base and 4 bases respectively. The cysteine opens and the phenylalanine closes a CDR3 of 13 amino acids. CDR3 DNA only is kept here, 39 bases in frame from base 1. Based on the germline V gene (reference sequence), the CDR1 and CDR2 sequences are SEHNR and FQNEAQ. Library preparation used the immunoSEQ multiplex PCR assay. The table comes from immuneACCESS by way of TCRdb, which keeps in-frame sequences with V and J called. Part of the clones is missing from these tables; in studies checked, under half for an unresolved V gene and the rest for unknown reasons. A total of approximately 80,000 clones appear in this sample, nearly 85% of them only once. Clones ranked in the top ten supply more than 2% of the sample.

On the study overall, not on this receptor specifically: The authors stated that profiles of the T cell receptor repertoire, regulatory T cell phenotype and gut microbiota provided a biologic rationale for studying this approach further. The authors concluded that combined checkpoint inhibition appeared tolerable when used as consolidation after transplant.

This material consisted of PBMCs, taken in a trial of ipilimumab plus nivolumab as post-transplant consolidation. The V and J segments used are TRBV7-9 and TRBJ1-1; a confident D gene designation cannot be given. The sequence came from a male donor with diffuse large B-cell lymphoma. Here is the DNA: TGTGCCAGCAGCTTAGTGGGGAGCACTGAAGCTTTCTTT. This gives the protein CASSLVGSTEAFF.